The 21 T cell receptor beta chains below were found in one sample sequenced in a study of cytotoxic CD8 clonotypes in ibrutinib-treated CLL. Using immunoSEQ multiplex PCR, the repertoire was profiled, and TCRdb retains in-frame clones only, with some absent. The sample contains about 140,000 clones, 85% to 95% of which appear only once. The sample in question was PBMCs, obtained after 12 months of ibrutinib treatment. The receptors were sampled from a human donor with chronic lymphocytic leukemia.

This clone has only a few counts. The chain links TRBV7-9 to TRBJ1-2; 7 nucleotides agree with TRBD1. The trim removed 0 bases at V and 8 bases at J, leaving 6 bases unmatched. Germline CDR1 and CDR2: SEHNR and FQNEAQ (reference sequence). The CDR3 is made up of 14 amino acids. The CDR3 sequence is CASSLADTGAGYTF. The CDR3 nucleotides are TGTGCCAGCAGCTTAGCAGATACAGGGGCGGGCTACACCTTC. The variable domain in full, completed from reference TRBV7-9 and TRBJ1-2, reads DTGVSQNPRHKITKRGQNVTFRCDPISEHNRLYWYRQTLGQGPEFLTYFQNEAQLEKSRLLSDRFSAERPKGSFSTLEIQRTEQGDSAMYLCASSLADTGAGYTFGSGTRLTVV.

The gene calls are TRBV5-6 and TRBJ2-3, with 7 bases matching TRBD2. The CDR3 contains 18 residues. CDR1 is SGHDT, CDR2 YYEEEE, per germline. Trimming took 0 bases from V and 6 from J; bases not matched to a gene: 16. The CDR3 DNA reads TGTGCCAGCAGCTTGGGGGCCCCCCCGGCGGGAGTAGGGGATACGCAGTATTTT. This gives the protein CASSLGAPPAGVGDTQYF.

This sequence joins TRBV11-3 and TRBJ1-5, with D maybe TRBD1 (5 bases). The germline V gene has CDR1 SGHNT and CDR2 YENEEA. This CDR3 spans 17 amino acids. With 5 bases removed from V and 0 bases from J, the gap between germline ends came to 17 bases. CDR3 nucleotides: TGTGCCAGCAGCCCCGCGGGAGGGGTACATAGCAATCAGCCCCAGCATTTT. This gives the protein CASSPAGGVHSNQPQHF.

The V and J genes are TRBV6-6 and TRBJ2-1, with D perhaps TRBD1 (5 bases). The V gene's germline CDR1 is MNHNY and CDR2 SVGAGI (reference sequence). V was clipped by 9 bases and J by 6 bases, with 12 bases between them. The CDR3 covers 12 residues. The CDR3 protein is CASWTRTNEQFF. The CDR3 coding sequence is TGTGCCAGTTGGACACGGACCAATGAGCAGTTCTTC.

The gene calls are TRBV6-6 and TRBJ1-2; 12 nucleotides match TRBD1. This CDR3 is 13 amino acids long. Unmatched junction bases numbered 0, after V lost 2 bases and J lost 8 bases. In germline, CDR1 is MNHNY, CDR2 SVGAGI (reference sequence). The CDR3 sequence: CASSYGTGGGYTF. As DNA, the CDR3 is TGTGCCAGCAGTTACGGGACAGGGGGCGGCTACACCTTC.

This sequence joins TRBV11-2 and TRBJ2-6, with 7 bases identical to TRBD1. Looked up from germline, CDR1 is SGHAT and CDR2 is FQNNGV. V shed 3 bases and J 0 bases; nucleotides not matched to a gene: 8. The CDR3 contains 18 residues. The CDR3 reads CASSLGQSYPSGANVLTF. The DNA for the CDR3 is TGTGCCAGCAGCTTGGGACAGTCTTACCCCTCTGGGGCCAACGTCCTGACTTTC.

The chain has TRBV7-9 and TRBJ2-7; a weak D match, TRBD2 (5 bases). CDR3 size: 16 residues. The germline V gene encodes CDR1 SEHNR and CDR2 FQNEAQ (reference sequence). Trimming shortened V by 5 bases and J by 3 bases, and 20 bases separated the two germline ends. The chain's CDR3 is CASSNTMERVIYEQYF. CDR3 nucleotide sequence: TGTGCCAGCAGCAACACAATGGAGAGGGTCATCTACGAGCAGTACTTC.

The sample holds a few counts of this clone. This chain uses TRBV27 with TRBJ1-2; D remains unclear. Germline CDR1 MNHEY, CDR2 SMNVEV (reference sequence). Trimming shortened V by 8 bases and J by 2 bases, and 6 bases separated the two germline ends. This CDR3 has 11 residues. CDR3 residues: CASLGNYGYTF. As DNA, the CDR3 is TGTGCCAGCCTGGGAAACTATGGCTACACCTTC.

The V gene is TRBV4-3, the J gene TRBJ2-1, with TRBD2 as a possible D gene (5 bases). In germline, CDR1 is LGHNA, CDR2 YSLEER. This CDR3 is 15 amino acids long. V gave up 4 bases and J gave up 6 bases, with 16 bases separating them. This CDR3 is CASSPRQASFNEQFF. As DNA, the CDR3 is TGCGCCAGCAGCCCCCGCCAGGCTAGCTTCAATGAGCAGTTCTTC.

V and J are TRBV25-1 and TRBJ2-1; 12 nucleotides agree with TRBD2. Unmatched junction bases numbered 12, after V lost 6 bases and J lost 15 bases. Germline V lookup: CDR1 MGHDK, CDR2 SYGVNS. This CDR3 is built from 14 residues. CDR3 coding DNA: TGTGCCAGCAGGGCCGGGACTAGCGGGCGGGTGATGTTCTTC. Translating it yields CASRAGTSGRVMFF.

The rearrangement joins TRBV27 to TRBJ2-3; D call uncertain. V was cut by 5 bases and J by 1 base, with 16 bases left in between. The CDR3 extends over 16 amino acids. Germline-derived CDR1 and CDR2 are MNHEY and SMNVEV (reference sequence). The CDR3 region is CASSPNSIRGTDTQYF. The CDR3 DNA sequence: TGTGCCAGCAGTCCAAATAGTATACGGGGCACAGATACGCAGTATTTT.

This chain connects TRBV6-4 to TRBJ1-1, with D unresolved. From germline, CDR1 is MRHNA and CDR2 SNTAGT. Trimming stripped 4 bases from V and 1 base from J, with 10 bases between. The CDR3 consists of 14 residues. For the CDR3, the DNA is TGTGCCAGCAGTGTCTCCCCGGGGAACACTGAAGCTTTCTTT. This sequence encodes CASSVSPGNTEAFF.

Remarks on this clone: An end of the junction does not agree with germline; a read error may underlie this. The V call is TRBV27, the J call TRBJ2-1, with 12 bases fitting TRBD2. CDR3 size: 17 residues. CDR1 is MNHEY, CDR2 SMNVEV, per germline (reference sequence). In DNA, the CDR3 is TGTGCCAGCAGCTTATTGCGACTAGCGGGAGAGCACAATGAGCAGTTCTTC. It yields the protein CASSLLRLAGEHNEQFF.

The chain uses TRBV27 and TRBJ2-5; TRBD2 is a possible D gene (7 bases). The CDR3 runs to 14 residues. V was pared by 2 bases and J by 5 bases, with 12 bases between. The V gene's germline CDR1 is MNHEY and CDR2 SMNVEV (reference sequence). CDR3: CASSLGGGWETQYF. CDR3 nucleotide sequence: TGTGCCAGCAGTTTAGGGGGGGGCTGGGAGACCCAGTACTTC.

V usage is TRBV7-2 and J usage is TRBJ1-4; maybe TRBD1 (5 bases). Trimming removed 3 bases from V and 12 bases from J, with 20 bases in between. The CDR3 is 15 amino acids. Germline assignment: CDR1 SGHTA and CDR2 FQGNSA. CDR3 sequence reads: CASSFTGLANEELFF. CDR3 sequence (DNA): TGTGCCAGCAGCTTCACAGGCCTCGCCAATGAGGAACTGTTTTTT.

The chain uses TRBV14 and TRBJ2-1; D is unclear. The V gene lost 4 bases and the J gene lost 4 bases, with 5 bases spanning the gap. Germline CDR1 and CDR2: SGHDN and FVKESK. The CDR3 length is 12 residues. The CDR3 reads CASSLIYNEQFF. The CDR3 DNA is TGTGCCAGCAGCCTCATTTACAATGAGCAGTTCTTC.

The chain joins TRBV7-8 to TRBJ2-3; 9 positions agree with TRBD2. Per germline, CDR1 SGHVS and CDR2 FQNEAQ. The CDR3 is 14 amino acids. With V trimmed by 6 bases and J by 6 bases, 7 bases remained unmatched. CDR3 region: CASSSIAGVDTQYF. As DNA, the CDR3 is TGTGCCAGCAGTTCGATAGCGGGAGTTGATACGCAGTATTTT.

The chain combines TRBV28 with TRBJ2-1; TRBD1 aligns across 11 bases. This CDR3 has 15 amino acids. Germline values: CDR1 MDHEN, CDR2 SYDVKM. With V trimmed by 5 bases and J by 3 bases, 3 bases remained unmatched. The chain's CDR3 is CASSLGTGGYNEQFF. In DNA, the CDR3 is TGTGCCAGCAGTCTCGGGACAGGGGGCTACAATGAGCAGTTCTTC.

This rearrangement joins TRBV5-1 to TRBJ1-1; possible D gene TRBD1, 5 bases. Trimming left V 0 bases short and J 8 bases short, with 11 bases between. CDR3 length: 13 residues. Germline CDR1 is SGHRS and CDR2 is YFSETQ. The DNA of the CDR3 is TGCGCCAGCAGCTTGGCGAGCGCAGGGGAAGCTTTCTTT. It yields the protein CASSLASAGEAFF. Full variable domain (remainder filled in from reference TRBV5-1 and TRBJ1-1): KAGVTQTPRYLIKTRGQQVTLSCSPISGHRSVSWYQQTPGQGLQFLFEYFSETQRNKGNFPGRFSGRQFSNSRSEMNVSTLELGDSALYLCASSLASAGEAFFGQGTRLTVV.

This chain uses TRBV11-1 with TRBJ2-7; no definite D call. Between the trimmed V and J ends, which lost 5 bases and 6 bases, there was a span of 20 bases. This CDR3 has 15 amino acids. Germline V gene data show CDR1 as SGHAT and CDR2 as FQDESV (reference sequence). CDR3 DNA: TGTGCCAGCAGCGGTTGGACCGACCCTAGTCTCGAGCAGTACTTC. It translates to CASSGWTDPSLEQYF. Full variable domain (remainder filled in from reference TRBV11-1 and TRBJ2-7): EAEVAQSPRYKITEKSQAVAFWCDPISGHATLYWYRQILGQGPELLVQFQDESVVDDSQLPKDRFSAERLKGVDSTLKIQPAELGDSAMYLCASSGWTDPSLEQYFGPGTRLTVT.

The chain is built from TRBV19 and TRBJ2-3, with D possibly TRBD1 on 6 matching bases. Germline V gives CDR1 LNHDA, CDR2 SQIVND (reference sequence). The length of the CDR3 is 15 residues. Trimming shortened V by 5 bases and J by 1 base, and 13 bases separated the two germline ends. The CDR3 sequence is CASSVGNRGTDTQYF. The CDR3, as DNA: TGTGCCAGTAGTGTCGGTAACAGGGGCACAGATACGCAGTATTTT.